Described below is a single T cell receptor beta chain sequence and its context. Its antigen is as yet unknown. A second PCR of 7 to 11 cycles used a sample-barcoded 5' primer and a J-beta primer mix. TCRdb re-called the 5' RACE reads through MiXCR, storing one row per CDR3 protein. The table has approximately 400,000 distinct CDR3 sequences, approximately 47% seen once. The data originate from a study of blood T cells in healthy people across ages. Overall study context: The template switching approach captured approximately one barcoded beta molecule for every two T cells. Study-level points and caveats: With age, beta diversity per million T cells declined roughly linearly, significantly by about 40. Diversity figures based on one million T cells were deemed too low.

Germline V gives CDR1 SNHLY, CDR2 FYNNEI. This CDR3 is built from 16 residues. Trimming stripped 5 bases from V and 3 bases from J, with 14 bases between. The receptor comes from a man between 60 and 75 years old in good health. Source material: blood. This chain uses TRBV2 with TRBJ2-6, with D perhaps matching TRBD1 (6 bases). The CDR3 loop reads CASSRAGVFGANVLTF. As DNA, the CDR3 is TGTGCCAGCAGTCGGGCAGGGGTATTTGGGGCCAACGTCCTGACTTTC.